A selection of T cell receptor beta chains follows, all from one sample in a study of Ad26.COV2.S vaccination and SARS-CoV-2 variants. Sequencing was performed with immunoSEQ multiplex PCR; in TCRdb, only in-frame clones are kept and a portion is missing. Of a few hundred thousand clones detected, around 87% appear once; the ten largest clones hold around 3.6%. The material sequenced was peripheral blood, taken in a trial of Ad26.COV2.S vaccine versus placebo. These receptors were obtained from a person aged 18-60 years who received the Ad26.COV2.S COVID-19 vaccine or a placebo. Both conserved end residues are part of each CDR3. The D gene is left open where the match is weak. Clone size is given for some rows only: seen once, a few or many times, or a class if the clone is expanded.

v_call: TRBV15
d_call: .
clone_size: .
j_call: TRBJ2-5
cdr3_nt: TGTGCCACCAGCAGACAGACCACGGGGGAGACCCAGTACTTC
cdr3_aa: CATSRQTTGETQYF

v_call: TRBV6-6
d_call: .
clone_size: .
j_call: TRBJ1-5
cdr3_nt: TGTGCCAGCAGTTACGAGGGAAACAATCAGCCCCAGCATTTT
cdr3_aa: CASSYEGNNQPQHF

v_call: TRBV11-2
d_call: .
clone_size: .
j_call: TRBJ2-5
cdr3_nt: TGTGCCAGCAGCTTCGGCAGCTACCAAGAGACCCAGTACTTC
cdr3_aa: CASSFGSYQETQYF

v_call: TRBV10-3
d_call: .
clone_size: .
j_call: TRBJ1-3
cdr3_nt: TGTGCCATCAGTGATCTTAGGGGCGCGGATGGAAACACCATATATTTT
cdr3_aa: CAISDLRGADGNTIYF

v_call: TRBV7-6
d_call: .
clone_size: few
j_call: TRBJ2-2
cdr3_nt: TGTGCCAGCAGCTTAGCCGGGGAGCTGTTTTTT
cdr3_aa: CASSLAGELFF

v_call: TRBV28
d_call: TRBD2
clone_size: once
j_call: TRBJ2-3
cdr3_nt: TGTGCCAGTCTAGCGGGGGGGCGAGTGGGAACAGATACGCAGTATTTT
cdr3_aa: CASLAGGRVGTDTQYF

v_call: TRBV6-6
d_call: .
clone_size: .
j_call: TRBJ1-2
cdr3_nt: TGTGCCAGCAGTTACTCGAGGGACGGCTATGGCTACACCTTC
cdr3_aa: CASSYSRDGYGYTF

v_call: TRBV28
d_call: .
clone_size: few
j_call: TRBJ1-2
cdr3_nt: TGTGCCAGCAGAACCGGGACGGACTATGGCTACACCTTC
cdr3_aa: CASRTGTDYGYTF

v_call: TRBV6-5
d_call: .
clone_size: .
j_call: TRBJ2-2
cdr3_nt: TGTGCCAGCAGTACAATGACAGGGAACACCGGGGAGCTGTTTTTT
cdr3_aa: CASSTMTGNTGELFF

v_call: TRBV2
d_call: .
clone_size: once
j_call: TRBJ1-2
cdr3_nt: TGTGCCAGCAGTGCCCAGGGGAACCATGGCTACACCTTC
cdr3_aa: CASSAQGNHGYTF

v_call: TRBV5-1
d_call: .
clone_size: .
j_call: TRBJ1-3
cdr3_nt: TGCGCCAGCAGCTTTTCTGGAAACACCATATATTTT
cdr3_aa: CASSFSGNTIYF

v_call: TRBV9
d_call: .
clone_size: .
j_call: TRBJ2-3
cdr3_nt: TGTGCCAGCAGCGCAGGAGTGTTCTTCACAGATACGCAGTATTTT
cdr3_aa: CASSAGVFFTDTQYF

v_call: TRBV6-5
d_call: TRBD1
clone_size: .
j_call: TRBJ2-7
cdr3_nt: TGTGCCAGCAGTTTGGACAGGGGTGGCTACGAGCAGTACTTC
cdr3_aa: CASSLDRGGYEQYF

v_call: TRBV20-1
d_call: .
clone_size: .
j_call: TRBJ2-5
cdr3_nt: TGCAGCACAATTTCCCTAGAGACCCAGTACTTC
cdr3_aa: CSTISLETQYF

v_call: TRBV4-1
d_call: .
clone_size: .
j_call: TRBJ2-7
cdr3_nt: TGCGCCAGCAGCCAAGAAATACGGAGGGCTACCTACGAGCAGTACTTC
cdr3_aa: CASSQEIRRATYEQYF

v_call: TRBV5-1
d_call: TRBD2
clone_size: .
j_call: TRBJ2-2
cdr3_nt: TGCGCCAGCAGCCCCCCAGGTGCGGGGGGTCTAGACGGGGAGCTGTTTTTT
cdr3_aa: CASSPPGAGGLDGELFF

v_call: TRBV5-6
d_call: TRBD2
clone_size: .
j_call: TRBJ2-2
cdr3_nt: TGTGCCAGTTTGCGGGGGGGCACCGGGGAGCTGTTTTTT
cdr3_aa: CASLRGGTGELFF

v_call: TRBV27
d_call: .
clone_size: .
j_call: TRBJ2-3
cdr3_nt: TGTGTCAGCCTGCCTAGGCGACAGGGTCTGCGACTAGCACGCACAGATACGCAGTATTTT
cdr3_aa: CVSLPRRQGLRLARTDTQYF

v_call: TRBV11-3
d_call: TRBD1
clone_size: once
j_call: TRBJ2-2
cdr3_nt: TGTGCCAGCAGCTTTGGACAGGGAAGCCCCGGGGAGCTGTTTTTT
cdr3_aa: CASSFGQGSPGELFF

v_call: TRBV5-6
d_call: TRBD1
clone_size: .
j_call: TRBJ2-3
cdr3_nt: TGTGCCAGCAGCCACCCGACAGGGATTGGGCAGTATTTT
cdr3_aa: CASSHPTGIGQYF

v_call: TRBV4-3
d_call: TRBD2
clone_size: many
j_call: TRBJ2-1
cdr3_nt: TGCGCCAGCAGCCAAGAATTAAGCGGGGTATACAATGAGCAGTTCTTC
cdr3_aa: CASSQELSGVYNEQFF

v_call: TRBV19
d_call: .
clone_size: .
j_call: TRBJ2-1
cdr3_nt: TGTGCCAGTAGTATATCGGGGGCTAATGAGCAGTTCTTC
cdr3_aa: CASSISGANEQFF

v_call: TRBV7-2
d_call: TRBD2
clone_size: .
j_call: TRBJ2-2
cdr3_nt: TGTGCCAGCAGCTTAAGGTGGGGGGGAAACACCGGGGAGCTGTTTTTT
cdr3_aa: CASSLRWGGNTGELFF

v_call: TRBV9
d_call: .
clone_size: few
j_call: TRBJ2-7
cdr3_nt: TGTGCCAGCAGCGGACGCCGGACTCCTTACGAGCAGTACTTC
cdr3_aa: CASSGRRTPYEQYF

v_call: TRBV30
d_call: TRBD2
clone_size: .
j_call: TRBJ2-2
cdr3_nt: TGTGCCTGGAGTCGACTAGCGATGAACACCGGGGAGCTGTTTTTT
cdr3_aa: CAWSRLAMNTGELFF

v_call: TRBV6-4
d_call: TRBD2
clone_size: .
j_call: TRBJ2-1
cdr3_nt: TGTGCCAGCAGTGAGGGGACTAGCCACAATGAGCAGTTCTTC
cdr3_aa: CASSEGTSHNEQFF

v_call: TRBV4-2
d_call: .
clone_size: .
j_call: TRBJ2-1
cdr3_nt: TGTGCCAGCAGCCAAGCGTTTCCCGGGCCGTCCTACAATGAGCAGTTCTTC
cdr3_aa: CASSQAFPGPSYNEQFF

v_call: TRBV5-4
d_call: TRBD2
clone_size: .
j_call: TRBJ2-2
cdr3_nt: TGTGCCAGCAGGGAGGCTAGCGGGGGGAACACCGGGGAGCTGTTTTTT
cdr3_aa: CASREASGGNTGELFF

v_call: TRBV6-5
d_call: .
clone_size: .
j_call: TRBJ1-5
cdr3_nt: TGTGCCAGTTGGACAGCCGATCAGCCCCAGCATTTT
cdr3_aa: CASWTADQPQHF